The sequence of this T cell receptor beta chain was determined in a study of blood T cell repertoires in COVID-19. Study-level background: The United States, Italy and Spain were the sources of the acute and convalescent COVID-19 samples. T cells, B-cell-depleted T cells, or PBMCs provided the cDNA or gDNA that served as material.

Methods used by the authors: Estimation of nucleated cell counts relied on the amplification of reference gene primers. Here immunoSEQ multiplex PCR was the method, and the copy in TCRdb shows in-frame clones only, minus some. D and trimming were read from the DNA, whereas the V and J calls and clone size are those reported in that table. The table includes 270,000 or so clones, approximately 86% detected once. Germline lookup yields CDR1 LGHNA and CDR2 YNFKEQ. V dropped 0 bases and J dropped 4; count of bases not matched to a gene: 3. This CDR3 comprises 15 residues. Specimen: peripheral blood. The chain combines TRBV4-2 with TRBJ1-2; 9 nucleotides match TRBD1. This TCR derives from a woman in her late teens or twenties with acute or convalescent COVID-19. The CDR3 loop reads CASSQDQGQGYGYTF. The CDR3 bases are TGTGCCAGCAGCCAAGATCAGGGACAGGGCTATGGCTACACCTTC.